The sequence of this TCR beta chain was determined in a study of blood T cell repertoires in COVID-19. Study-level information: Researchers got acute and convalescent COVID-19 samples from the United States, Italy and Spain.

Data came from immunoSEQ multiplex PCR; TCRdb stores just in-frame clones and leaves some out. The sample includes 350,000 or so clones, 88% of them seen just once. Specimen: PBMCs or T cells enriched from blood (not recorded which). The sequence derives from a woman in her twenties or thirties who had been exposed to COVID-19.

CDR3 nucleotides: TGTGCCAGCAGCTTAGATCCTAAGGACAGGCTGAAGACCCAGTACTTC. Protein sequence: CASSLDPKDRLKTQYF. This chain joins TRBV7-9 and TRBJ2-5; 7 nucleotides agree with TRBD1. The germline gives CDR1 SEHNR, CDR2 FQNEAQ (reference sequence). The CDR3 consists of 16 residues. V shed 1 base and J 6 bases; nucleotides not matched to a gene: 11.